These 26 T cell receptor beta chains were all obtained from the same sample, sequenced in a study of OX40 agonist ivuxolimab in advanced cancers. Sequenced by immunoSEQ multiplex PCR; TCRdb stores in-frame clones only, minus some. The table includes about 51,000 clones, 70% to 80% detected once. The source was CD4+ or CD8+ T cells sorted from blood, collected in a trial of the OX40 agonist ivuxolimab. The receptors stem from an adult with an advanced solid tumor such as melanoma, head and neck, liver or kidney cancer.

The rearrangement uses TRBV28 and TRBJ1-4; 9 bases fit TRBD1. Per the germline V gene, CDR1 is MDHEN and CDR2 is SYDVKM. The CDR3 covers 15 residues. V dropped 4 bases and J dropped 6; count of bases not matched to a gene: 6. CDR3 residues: CASSSGGTGHEKLFF. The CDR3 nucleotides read TGTGCCAGCAGTTCGGGGGGGACAGGGCATGAAAAACTGTTTTTT. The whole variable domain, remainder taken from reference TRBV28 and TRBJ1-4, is DVKVTQSSRYLVKRTGEKVFLECVQDMDHENMFWYRQDPGLGLRLIYFSYDVKMKEKGDIPEGYSVSREKKERFSLILESASTNQTSMYLCASSSGGTGHEKLFFGSGTQLSVL.

The CDR3 protein is CASSTGLAYEQYF. The DNA of the CDR3 is TGTGCCAGCAGTACGGGACTAGCCTACGAGCAGTACTTC. The chain recombines TRBV28 with TRBJ2-7, with 8 bases matching TRBD2. The CDR3 runs to 13 residues. CDR1 and CDR2 from the germline V gene are MDHEN and SYDVKM. With 5 bases clipped from V and 2 bases from J, the junction kept 2 bases outside the gene matches.

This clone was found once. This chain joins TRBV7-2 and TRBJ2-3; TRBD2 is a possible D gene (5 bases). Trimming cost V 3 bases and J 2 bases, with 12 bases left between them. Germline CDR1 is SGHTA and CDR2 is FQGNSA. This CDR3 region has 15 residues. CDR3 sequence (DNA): TGTGCCAGCAGCTTTTACAGCGGCCCCACAGATACGCAGTATTTT. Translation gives CASSFYSGPTDTQYF. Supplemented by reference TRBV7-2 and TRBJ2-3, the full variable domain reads GAGVSQSPSNKVTEKGKDVELRCDPISGHTALYWYRQSLGQGLEFLIYFQGNSAPDKSGLPSDRFSAERTGGSVSTLTIQRTQQEDSAVYLCASSFYSGPTDTQYFGPGTRLTVL.

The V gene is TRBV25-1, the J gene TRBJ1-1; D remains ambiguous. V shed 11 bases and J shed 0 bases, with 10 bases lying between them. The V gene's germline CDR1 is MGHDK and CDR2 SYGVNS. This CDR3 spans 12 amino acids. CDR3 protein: CAPPHLNTEAFF. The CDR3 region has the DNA TGTGCCCCACCACATTTGAACACTGAAGCTTTCTTT.

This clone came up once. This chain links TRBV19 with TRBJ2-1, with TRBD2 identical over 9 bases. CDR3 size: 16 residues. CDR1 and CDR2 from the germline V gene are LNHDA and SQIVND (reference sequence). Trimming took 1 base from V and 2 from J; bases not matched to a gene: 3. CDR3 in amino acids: CASSIAGTSPYNEQFF. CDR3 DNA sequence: TGTGCCAGTAGTATAGCGGGGACTAGCCCCTACAATGAGCAGTTCTTC.

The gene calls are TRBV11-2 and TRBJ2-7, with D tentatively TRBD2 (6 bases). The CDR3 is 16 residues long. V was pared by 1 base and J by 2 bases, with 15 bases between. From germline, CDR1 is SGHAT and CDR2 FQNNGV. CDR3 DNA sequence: TGTGCCAGCAGCTTAGGGCGGTGGAGGGGTACCTACGAGCAGTACTTC. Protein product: CASSLGRWRGTYEQYF.

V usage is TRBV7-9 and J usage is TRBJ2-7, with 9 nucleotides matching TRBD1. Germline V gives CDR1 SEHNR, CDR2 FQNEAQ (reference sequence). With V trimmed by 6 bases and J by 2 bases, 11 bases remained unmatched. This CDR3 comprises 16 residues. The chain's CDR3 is CASSPPPGQGPYEQYF. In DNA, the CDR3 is TGTGCCAGCAGTCCTCCCCCGGGACAGGGTCCCTACGAGCAGTACTTC.

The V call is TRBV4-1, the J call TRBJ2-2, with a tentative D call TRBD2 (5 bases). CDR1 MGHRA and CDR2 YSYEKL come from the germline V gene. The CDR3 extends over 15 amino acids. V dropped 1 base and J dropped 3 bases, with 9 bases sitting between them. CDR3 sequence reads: CASSQGGRDTGELFF. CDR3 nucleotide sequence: TGCGCCAGCAGCCAAGGAGGGCGCGACACCGGGGAGCTGTTTTTT.

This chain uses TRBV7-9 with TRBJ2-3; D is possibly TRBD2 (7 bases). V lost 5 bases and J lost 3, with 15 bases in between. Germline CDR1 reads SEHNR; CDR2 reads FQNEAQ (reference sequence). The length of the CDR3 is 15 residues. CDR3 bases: TGTGCCAGCAGCCCCACGGGGGGCCATACAGATACGCAGTATTTT. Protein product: CASSPTGGHTDTQYF.

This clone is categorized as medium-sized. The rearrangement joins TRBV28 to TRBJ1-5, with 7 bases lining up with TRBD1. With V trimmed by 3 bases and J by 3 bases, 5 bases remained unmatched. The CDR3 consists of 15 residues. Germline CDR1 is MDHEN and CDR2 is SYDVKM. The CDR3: CASSLGDRDNQPQHF. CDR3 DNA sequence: TGTGCCAGCAGTTTGGGAGACAGGGACAATCAGCCCCAGCATTTT.

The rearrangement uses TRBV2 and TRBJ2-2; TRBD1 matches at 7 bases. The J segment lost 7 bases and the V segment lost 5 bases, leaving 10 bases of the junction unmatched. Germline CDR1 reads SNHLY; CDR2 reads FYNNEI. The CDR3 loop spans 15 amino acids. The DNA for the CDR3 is TGTGCCAGCAGTCAGACAGGGAACACAGGCGGGGAGCTGTTTTTT. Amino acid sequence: CASSQTGNTGGELFF.

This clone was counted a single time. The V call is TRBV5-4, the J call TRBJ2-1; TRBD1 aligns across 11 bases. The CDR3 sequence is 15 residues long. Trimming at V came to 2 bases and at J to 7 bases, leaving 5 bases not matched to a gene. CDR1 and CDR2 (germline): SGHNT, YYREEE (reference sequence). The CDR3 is CASSFGQGAQNEQFF. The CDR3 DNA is TGTGCCAGCAGCTTCGGACAGGGGGCTCAGAATGAGCAGTTCTTC.

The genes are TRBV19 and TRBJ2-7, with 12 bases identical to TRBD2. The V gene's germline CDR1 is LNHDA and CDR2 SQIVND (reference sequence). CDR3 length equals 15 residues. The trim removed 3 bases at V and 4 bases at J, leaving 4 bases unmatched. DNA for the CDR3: TGTGCCAGTAGTATGAGGACTAGCGGGATTTACGAGCAGTACTTC. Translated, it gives CASSMRTSGIYEQYF. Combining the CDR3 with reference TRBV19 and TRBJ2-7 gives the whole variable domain DGGITQSPKYLFRKEGQNVTLSCEQNLNHDAMYWYRQDPGQGLRLIYYSQIVNDFQKGDIAEGYSVSREKKESFPLTVTSAQKNPTAFYLCASSMRTSGIYEQYFGPGTRLTVT.

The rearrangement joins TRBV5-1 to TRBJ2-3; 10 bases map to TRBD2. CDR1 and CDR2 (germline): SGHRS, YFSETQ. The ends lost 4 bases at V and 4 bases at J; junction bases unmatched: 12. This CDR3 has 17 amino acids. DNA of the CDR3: TGCGCCAGCAGCCCGCAGCTAGCGGGAGTCTACGCAGATACGCAGTATTTT. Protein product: CASSPQLAGVYADTQYF. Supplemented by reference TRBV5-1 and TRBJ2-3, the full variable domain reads KAGVTQTPRYLIKTRGQQVTLSCSPISGHRSVSWYQQTPGQGLQFLFEYFSETQRNKGNFPGRFSGRQFSNSRSEMNVSTLELGDSALYLCASSPQLAGVYADTQYFGPGTRLTVL.

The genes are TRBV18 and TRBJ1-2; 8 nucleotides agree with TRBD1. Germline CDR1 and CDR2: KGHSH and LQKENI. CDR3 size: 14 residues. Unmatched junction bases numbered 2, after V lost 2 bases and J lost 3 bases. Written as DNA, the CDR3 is TGTGCCAGCTCACCAAACAGGGGGGACTATGGCTACACCTTC. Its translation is CASSPNRGDYGYTF.

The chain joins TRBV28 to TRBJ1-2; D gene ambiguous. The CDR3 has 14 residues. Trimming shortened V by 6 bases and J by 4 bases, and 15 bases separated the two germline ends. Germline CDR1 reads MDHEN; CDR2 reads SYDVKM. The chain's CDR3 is CASSPPAGRYGYTF. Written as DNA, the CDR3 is TGTGCCAGCAGCCCGCCGGCAGGCCGCTATGGCTACACCTTC.

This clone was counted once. The CDR3, as DNA: TGTGCCAGCTCATTTCCCGGGACGCGGGCACTGTTTTTT. The encoded protein is CASSFPGTRALFF. The chain uses TRBV18 and TRBJ1-4; TRBD1 is a possible D gene (5 bases). The CDR3 runs to 13 residues. Trimming cost V 5 bases and J 13 bases, with 17 bases left between them. Germline V gene sequence: CDR1 KGHSH, CDR2 LQKENI.

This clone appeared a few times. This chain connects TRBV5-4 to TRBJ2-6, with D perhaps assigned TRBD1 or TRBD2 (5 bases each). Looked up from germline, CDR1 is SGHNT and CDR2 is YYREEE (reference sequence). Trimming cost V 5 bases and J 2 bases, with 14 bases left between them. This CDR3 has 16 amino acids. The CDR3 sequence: CASRDGTRTGANVLTF. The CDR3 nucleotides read TGTGCCAGCAGGGACGGGACCCGAACTGGGGCCAACGTCCTGACTTTC.

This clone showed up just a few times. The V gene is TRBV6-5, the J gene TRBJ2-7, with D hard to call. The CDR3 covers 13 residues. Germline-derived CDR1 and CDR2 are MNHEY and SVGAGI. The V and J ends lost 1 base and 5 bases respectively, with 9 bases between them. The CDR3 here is CASSYFASDEQYF. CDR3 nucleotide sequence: TGTGCCAGCAGTTACTTTGCATCGGACGAGCAGTACTTC.

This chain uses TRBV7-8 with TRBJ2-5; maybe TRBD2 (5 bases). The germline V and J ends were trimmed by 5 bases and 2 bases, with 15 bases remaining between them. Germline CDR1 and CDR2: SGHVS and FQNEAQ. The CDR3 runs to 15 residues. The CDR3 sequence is CASSLPWGVQETQYF. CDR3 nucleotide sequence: TGTGCCAGCAGCCTACCCTGGGGAGTACAAGAGACCCAGTACTTC. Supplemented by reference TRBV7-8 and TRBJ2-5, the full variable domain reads GAGVSQSPRYKVAKRGQDVALRCDPISGHVSLFWYQQALGQGPEFLTYFQNEAQLDKSGLPSDRFFAERPEGSVSTLKIQRTQQEDSAVYLCASSLPWGVQETQYFGPGTRLLVL.

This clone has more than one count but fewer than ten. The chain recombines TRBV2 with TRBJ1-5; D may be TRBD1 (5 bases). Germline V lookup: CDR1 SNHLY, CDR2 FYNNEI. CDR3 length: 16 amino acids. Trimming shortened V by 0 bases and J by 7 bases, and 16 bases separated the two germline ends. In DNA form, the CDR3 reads TGTGCCAGCAGTGAAGCGGGGGGGGGAAGATACCAGCCCCAGCATTTT. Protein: CASSEAGGGRYQPQHF.

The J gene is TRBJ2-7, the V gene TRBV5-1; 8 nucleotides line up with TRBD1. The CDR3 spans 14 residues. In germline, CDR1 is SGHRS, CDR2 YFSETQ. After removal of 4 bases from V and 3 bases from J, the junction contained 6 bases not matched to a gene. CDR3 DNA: TGCGCCAGCAGCACCGCGGGACAGGTCTACGAGCAGTACTTC. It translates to CASSTAGQVYEQYF.

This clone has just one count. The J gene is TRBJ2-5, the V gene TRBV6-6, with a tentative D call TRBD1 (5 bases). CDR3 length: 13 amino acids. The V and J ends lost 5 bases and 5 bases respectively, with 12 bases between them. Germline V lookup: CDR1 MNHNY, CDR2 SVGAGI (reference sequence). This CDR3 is CASSSRAPETQYF. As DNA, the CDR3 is TGTGCCAGCAGTAGCAGGGCGCCGGAGACCCAGTACTTC.

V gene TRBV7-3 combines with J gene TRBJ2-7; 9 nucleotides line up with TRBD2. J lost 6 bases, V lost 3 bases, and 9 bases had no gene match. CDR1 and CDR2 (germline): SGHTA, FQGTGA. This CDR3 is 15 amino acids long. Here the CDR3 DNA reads TGTGCCAGCAGCTTGTCTTCTAGCGGGACTGGCGAGCAGTACTTC. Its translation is CASSLSSSGTGEQYF.

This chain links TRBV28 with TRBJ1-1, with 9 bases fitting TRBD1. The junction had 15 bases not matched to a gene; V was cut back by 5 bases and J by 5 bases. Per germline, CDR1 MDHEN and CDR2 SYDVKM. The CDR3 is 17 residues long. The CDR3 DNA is TGTGCCAGCAGTCTTGTCCCGGGACAGGGTTTGAGGACTGAAGCTTTCTTT. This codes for CASSLVPGQGLRTEAFF. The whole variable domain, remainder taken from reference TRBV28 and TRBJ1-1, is DVKVTQSSRYLVKRTGEKVFLECVQDMDHENMFWYRQDPGLGLRLIYFSYDVKMKEKGDIPEGYSVSREKKERFSLILESASTNQTSMYLCASSLVPGQGLRTEAFFGQGTRLTVV.

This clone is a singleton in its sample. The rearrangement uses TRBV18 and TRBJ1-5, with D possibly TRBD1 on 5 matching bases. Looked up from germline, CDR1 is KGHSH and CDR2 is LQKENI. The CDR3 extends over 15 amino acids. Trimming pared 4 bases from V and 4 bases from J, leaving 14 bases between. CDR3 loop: CASSRTRGVNQPQHF. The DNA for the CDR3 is TGTGCCAGCTCACGGACGAGGGGTGTAAATCAGCCCCAGCATTTT.